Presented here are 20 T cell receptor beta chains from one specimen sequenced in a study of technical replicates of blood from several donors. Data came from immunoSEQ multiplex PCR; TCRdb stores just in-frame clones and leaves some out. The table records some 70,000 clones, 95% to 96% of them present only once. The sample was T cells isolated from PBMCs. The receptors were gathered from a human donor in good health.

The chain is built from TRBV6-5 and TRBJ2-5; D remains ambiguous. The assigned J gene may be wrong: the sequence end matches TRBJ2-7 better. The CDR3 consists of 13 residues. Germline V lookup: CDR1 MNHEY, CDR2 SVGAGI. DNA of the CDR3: TGTGCCACCGCGTCGAGGTACTCACACGAGCAGTACTTC. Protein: CATASRYSHEQYF.

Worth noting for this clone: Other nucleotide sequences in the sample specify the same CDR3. CDR3 DNA sequence: TGTGCCAGCAGCCCGACAGGCGGCGAGCAGTACTTC. Amino acids: CASSPTGGEQYF. V usage is TRBV5-4 and J usage is TRBJ2-7; a possible D gene is TRBD1 (6 bases). This CDR3 contains 12 residues. Germline lookup yields CDR1 SGHNT and CDR2 YYREEE (reference sequence). V lost 4 bases and J 6 bases, leaving 11 bases between the germline ends.

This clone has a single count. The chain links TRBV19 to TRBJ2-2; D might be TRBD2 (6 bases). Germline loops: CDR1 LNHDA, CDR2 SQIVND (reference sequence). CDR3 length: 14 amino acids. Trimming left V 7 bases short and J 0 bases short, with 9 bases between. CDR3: CASTPGANTGELFF. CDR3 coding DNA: TGTGCCAGTACTCCGGGAGCGAACACCGGGGAGCTGTTTTTT.

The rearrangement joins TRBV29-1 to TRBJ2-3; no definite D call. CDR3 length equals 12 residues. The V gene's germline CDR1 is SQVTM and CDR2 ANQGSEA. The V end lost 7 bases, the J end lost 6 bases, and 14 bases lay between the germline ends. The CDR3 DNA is TGCAGCGCCGAGGCTTATGGCGATACGCAGTATTTT. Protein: CSAEAYGDTQYF.

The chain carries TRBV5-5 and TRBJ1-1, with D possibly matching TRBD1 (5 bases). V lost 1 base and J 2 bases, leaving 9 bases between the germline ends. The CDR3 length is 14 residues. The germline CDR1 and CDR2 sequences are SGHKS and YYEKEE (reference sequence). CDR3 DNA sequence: TGTGCCAGCAGCTTGAGGGGCCCAAACACTGAAGCTTTCTTT. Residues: CASSLRGPNTEAFF.

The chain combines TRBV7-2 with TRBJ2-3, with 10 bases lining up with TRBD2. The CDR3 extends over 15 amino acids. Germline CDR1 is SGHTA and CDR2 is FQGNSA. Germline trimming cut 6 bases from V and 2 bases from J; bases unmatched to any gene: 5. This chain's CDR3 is CASSGTSVPTDTQYF. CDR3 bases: TGTGCCAGCAGTGGGACTAGCGTCCCCACAGATACGCAGTATTTT.

CDR3 region: CASSLRTFEAFF. CDR3 coding DNA: TGTGCCAGCAGCCTCAGGACATTTGAAGCTTTCTTT. The chain joins TRBV11-3 to TRBJ1-1; tentatively, D is TRBD1 (5 bases). Germline V gene sequence: CDR1 SGHNT, CDR2 YENEEA. Trimming stripped 5 bases from V and 7 bases from J, with 11 bases between. This CDR3 comprises 12 residues.

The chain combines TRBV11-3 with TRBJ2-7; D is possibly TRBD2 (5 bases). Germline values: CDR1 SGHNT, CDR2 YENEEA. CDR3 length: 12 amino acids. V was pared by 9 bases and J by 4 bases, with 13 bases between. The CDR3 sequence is CASTYGEYEQYF. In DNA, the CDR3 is TGTGCCAGTACTTATGGGGAGTACGAGCAGTACTTC. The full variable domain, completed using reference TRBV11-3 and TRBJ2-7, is EAGVVQSPRYKIIEKKQPVAFWCNPISGHNTLYWYLQNLGQGPELLIRYENEEAVDDSQLPKDRFSAERLKGVDSTLKIQPAELGDSAVYLCASTYGEYEQYFGPGTRLTVT.

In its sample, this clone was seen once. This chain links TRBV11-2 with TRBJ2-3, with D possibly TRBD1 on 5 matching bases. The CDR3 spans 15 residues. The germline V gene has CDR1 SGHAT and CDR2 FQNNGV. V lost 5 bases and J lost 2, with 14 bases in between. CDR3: CASSPQGSTTDTQYF. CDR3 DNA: TGTGCCAGCAGCCCTCAGGGATCGACCACAGATACGCAGTATTTT.

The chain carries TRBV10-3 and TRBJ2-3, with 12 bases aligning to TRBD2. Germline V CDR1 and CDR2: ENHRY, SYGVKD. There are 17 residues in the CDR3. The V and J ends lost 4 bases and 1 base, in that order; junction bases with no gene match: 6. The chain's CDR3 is CAISALAGGPGTDTQYF. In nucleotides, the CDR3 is TGTGCCATCAGTGCCCTAGCGGGGGGGCCGGGCACAGATACGCAGTATTTT.

The CDR3 loop reads CASSLSANANTGELFF. CDR3 nucleotides: TGTGCCAGCAGCTTATCCGCGAACGCGAACACCGGGGAGCTGTTTTTT. The rearrangement uses TRBV7-8 and TRBJ2-2; D remains unclear. From germline, CDR1 is SGHVS and CDR2 FQNEAQ. The length of the CDR3 is 16 residues. With 2 bases removed from V and 0 bases from J, the gap between germline ends came to 10 bases.

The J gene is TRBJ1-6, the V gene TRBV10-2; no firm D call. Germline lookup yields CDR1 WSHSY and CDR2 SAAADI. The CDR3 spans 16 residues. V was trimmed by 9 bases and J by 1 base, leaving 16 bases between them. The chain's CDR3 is CASEGREDSYNSPLHF. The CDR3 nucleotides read TGCGCCAGTGAAGGACGGGAGGATTCCTATAATTCACCCCTCCACTTT.

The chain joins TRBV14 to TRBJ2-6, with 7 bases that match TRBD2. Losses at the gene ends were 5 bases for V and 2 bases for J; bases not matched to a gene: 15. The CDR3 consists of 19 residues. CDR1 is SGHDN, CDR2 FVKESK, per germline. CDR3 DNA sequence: TGTGCCAGCAGCACCCTTGGGAGGGTAGCAAATCCTGGGGCCAACGTCCTGACTTTC. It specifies CASSTLGRVANPGANVLTF.

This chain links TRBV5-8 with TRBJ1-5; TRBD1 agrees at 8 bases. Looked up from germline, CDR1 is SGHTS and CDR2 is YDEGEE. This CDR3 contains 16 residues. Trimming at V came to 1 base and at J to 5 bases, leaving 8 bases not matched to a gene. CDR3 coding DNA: TGTGCCAGCAGCTTGTTGCCAGGGGGCGCGGATCAGCCCCAGCATTTT. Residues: CASSLLPGGADQPQHF.

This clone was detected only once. The CDR3 loop reads CASSTGASYEQYF. DNA for the CDR3: TGTGCCAGCAGTACAGGGGCATCCTACGAGCAGTACTTC. The gene calls are TRBV11-3 and TRBJ2-7, with TRBD1 matching over 7 bases. This CDR3 has 13 residues. Germline V lookup: CDR1 SGHNT, CDR2 YENEEA. V trimming: 6 bases; J trimming: 1 base; junction bases outside the gene matches: 3.

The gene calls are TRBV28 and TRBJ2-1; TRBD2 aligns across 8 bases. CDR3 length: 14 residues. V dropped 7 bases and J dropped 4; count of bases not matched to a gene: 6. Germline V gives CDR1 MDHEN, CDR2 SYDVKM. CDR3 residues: CASKGGLGYNEQFF. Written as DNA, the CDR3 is TGTGCCAGCAAAGGGGGACTAGGGTACAATGAGCAGTTCTTC.

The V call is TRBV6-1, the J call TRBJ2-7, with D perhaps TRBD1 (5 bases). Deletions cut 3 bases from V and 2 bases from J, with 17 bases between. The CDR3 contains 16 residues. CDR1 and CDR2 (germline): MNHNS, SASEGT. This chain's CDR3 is CASSEDPFDSTYEQYF. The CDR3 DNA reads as TGTGCCAGCAGTGAGGATCCCTTCGACAGCACCTACGAGCAGTACTTC.

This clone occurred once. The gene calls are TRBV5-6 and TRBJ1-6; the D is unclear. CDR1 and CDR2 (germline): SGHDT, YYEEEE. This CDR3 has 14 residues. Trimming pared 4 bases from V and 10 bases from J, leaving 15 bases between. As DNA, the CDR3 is TGTGCCAGCAGCCCTCTGTCGGGGAGGTCACCCCTCCACTTT. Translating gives CASSPLSGRSPLHF. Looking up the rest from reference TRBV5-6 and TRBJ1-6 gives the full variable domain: DAGVTQSPTHLIKTRGQQVTLRCSPKSGHDTVSWYQQALGQGPQFIFQYYEEEERQRGNFPDRFSGHQFPNYSSELNVNALLLGDSALYLCASSPLSGRSPLHFGNGTRLTVT.

This CDR3 reads CASSLLASEQFF. CDR3 nucleotides: TGCGCCAGCAGCTTGTTAGCGAGTGAGCAGTTCTTC. The chain joins TRBV5-1 to TRBJ2-1; a possible D gene is TRBD2 (5 bases). The CDR3 is 12 amino acids. From germline, CDR1 is SGHRS and CDR2 YFSETQ. The V end was cut by 1 base, the J end by 9 bases, with 8 bases between.

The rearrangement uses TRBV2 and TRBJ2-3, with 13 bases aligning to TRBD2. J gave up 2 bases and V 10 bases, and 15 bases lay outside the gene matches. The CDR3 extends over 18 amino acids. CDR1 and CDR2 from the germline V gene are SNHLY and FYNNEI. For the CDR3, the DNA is TGTGCCAACTCGGGACTAGCGGGGAAGAGGTCGGTCACAGATACGCAGTATTTT. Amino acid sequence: CANSGLAGKRSVTDTQYF.